Below are 18 T cell receptor beta chains sequenced from a single sample in a study of CD8 T cells in Susac syndrome. RNA, at about 0.45 to 1 ug, was reverse transcribed with random hexamers. TCRdb called the immunoSEQ multiplex PCR reads again in MiXCR, with one record for every CDR3 protein. The sample lists tens of thousands of distinct CDR3 sequences, 90% to 95% occurring once. Material for sequencing was CD8+ T cells from PBMCs. Receptor source: a human donor in good health.

This rearrangement joins TRBV20-1 to TRBJ1-2; 9 nucleotides align to TRBD1. Germline CDR1 DFQATT, CDR2 SNEGSKA (reference sequence). The CDR3 spans 14 residues. Trimming at V came to 0 bases and at J to 6 bases, leaving 5 bases not matched to a gene. The CDR3 loop is CSARDRTGEHGYTF. The CDR3 DNA follows: TGCAGTGCTAGAGACCGGACAGGGGAGCATGGCTACACCTTC.

This chain joins TRBV4-1 and TRBJ1-2; TRBD1 aligns across 8 bases. The germline V gene has CDR1 MGHRA and CDR2 YSYEKL. The CDR3 is made up of 15 amino acids. Trimming at V came to 5 bases and at J to 1 base, leaving 6 bases not matched to a gene. The CDR3 is CASSTLDRDNYGYTF. DNA for the CDR3: TGCGCCAGCAGCACCCTGGACAGGGATAACTATGGCTACACCTTC.

The chain has TRBV7-9 and TRBJ2-2; D unclear. Looked up from germline, CDR1 is SEHNR and CDR2 is FQNEAQ (reference sequence). The CDR3 extends over 11 amino acids. V was trimmed by 9 bases and J by 5 bases, leaving 7 bases between them. The CDR3 protein is CARDPTGELFF. The DNA of the CDR3 is TGTGCCAGGGACCCGACCGGGGAGCTGTTTTTT. The whole variable domain, filled in from reference TRBV7-9 and TRBJ2-2, reads DTGVSQNPRHKITKRGQNVTFRCDPISEHNRLYWYRQTLGQGPEFLTYFQNEAQLEKSRLLSDRFSAERPKGSFSTLEIQRTEQGDSAMYLCARDPTGELFFGEGSRLTVL.

The chain combines TRBV27 with TRBJ2-7; D gene uncertain. The CDR3 consists of 12 residues. Trimming shortened V by 6 bases and J by 5 bases, and 11 bases separated the two germline ends. Looked up from germline, CDR1 is MNHEY and CDR2 is SMNVEV (reference sequence). This CDR3 is CASSALKDEQYF. In DNA, the CDR3 is TGTGCCAGCAGCGCTCTAAAGGACGAGCAGTACTTC.

The gene calls are TRBV27 and TRBJ2-3; 7 positions agree with TRBD2. The CDR3 has 15 amino acids. Trimming cost V 6 bases and J 1 base; bases outside gene matches: 7. Germline assignment: CDR1 MNHEY and CDR2 SMNVEV (reference sequence). CDR3 in amino acids: CASSPPSGGTDTQYF. The CDR3 DNA reads TGTGCCAGCAGCCCCCCGAGCGGGGGCACAGATACGCAGTATTTT.

V is TRBV7-9 and J is TRBJ2-6; a weak D match, TRBD2 (5 bases). CDR1 is SEHNR and CDR2 is FQNEAQ in the germline V gene (reference sequence). CDR3 length: 16 residues. V dropped 5 bases and J dropped 2 bases, with 13 bases sitting between them. The CDR3 reads CASSTLRGAGANVLTF. Written as DNA, the CDR3 is TGTGCCAGCAGCACCCTCCGGGGAGCTGGGGCCAACGTCCTGACTTTC.

The chain has TRBV7-9 and TRBJ2-4; no reliable D call. The V end lost 1 base, the J end lost 6 bases, and 4 bases lay between the germline ends. Germline lookup yields CDR1 SEHNR and CDR2 FQNEAQ (reference sequence). This CDR3 spans 12 amino acids. As DNA, the CDR3 is TGTGCCAGCAGCTTAGGCCCAAACATTCAGTACTTC. Amino acid sequence: CASSLGPNIQYF.

The chain couples TRBV11-2 to TRBJ2-7, with D perhaps TRBD2 (5 bases). This CDR3 is 17 amino acids long. V was shortened by 0 bases and J by 1 base, with 16 bases between the two germline ends. Germline V gives CDR1 SGHAT, CDR2 FQNNGV. The CDR3 loop is CASSLDPELASSYEQYV. The CDR3 DNA reads TGTGCCAGCAGCTTAGATCCAGAGTTAGCGTCATCCTACGAGCAGTACGTC.

Only one count was recorded for this clonotype. Here the CDR3 DNA reads TGTGCCACCAGTGACGTAGCGGGAGCGTTGTACAATGAGCAGTTCTTC. Translated, it gives CATSDVAGALYNEQFF. The chain links TRBV24-1 to TRBJ2-1; 9 bases fit TRBD2. Germline lookup yields CDR1 KGHDR and CDR2 SFDVKD. This CDR3 spans 16 amino acids. Unmatched junction bases numbered 7, after V lost 4 bases and J lost 4 bases.

This chain joins TRBV29-1 and TRBJ2-7; D possibly matches TRBD1 or TRBD2 (5 bases each). Trimming stripped 4 bases from V and 3 bases from J, with 10 bases between. CDR1 is SQVTM and CDR2 is ANQGSEA in the germline V gene. The CDR3 covers 12 residues. This CDR3 is CSVVGRGYEQYF. As DNA, the CDR3 is TGCAGCGTTGTGGGACGGGGCTACGAGCAGTACTTC.

The chain has TRBV9 and TRBJ2-7; D not resolved. Germline lookup yields CDR1 SGDLS and CDR2 YYNGEE. The CDR3 length is 12 residues. Trimming cost V 7 bases and J 1 base, with 9 bases left between them. DNA of the CDR3: TGTGCCAGCGGTCCCGGGTCCTACGAGCAGTACTTC. Translated: CASGPGSYEQYF.

This chain joins TRBV6-2 or TRBV6-3 and TRBJ2-7; 7 bases fit TRBD1. Germline V gene lookup returns CDR1 MNHEY and CDR2 SVGEGT. V gave up 2 bases and J gave up 0 bases; unmatched junction bases: 4. CDR3 length equals 15 residues. The CDR3 sequence: CASSYDGTVSYEQYF. DNA for the CDR3: TGTGCCAGCAGTTACGATGGGACAGTCTCCTACGAGCAGTACTTC.

The chain joins TRBV3-1 to TRBJ2-1; no reliable D call. Germline V CDR1 and CDR2: LGHDT, YNNKEL (reference sequence). V was trimmed by 3 bases and J by 6 bases, leaving 18 bases between them. This CDR3 spans 16 amino acids. The CDR3 sequence: CASSHEDFLKGNEQFF. The CDR3 DNA reads as TGTGCCAGCAGCCACGAAGACTTCTTGAAAGGCAATGAGCAGTTCTTC.

The J gene is TRBJ2-5, the V gene TRBV19; D unclear. This CDR3 spans 14 amino acids. Trimming left V 1 base short and J 4 bases short, with 10 bases between. Per the germline V gene, CDR1 is LNHDA and CDR2 is SQIVND (reference sequence). CDR3 DNA: TGTGCCAGTAGTATAGCACATGATCCAGAGACCCAGTACTTC. Translated: CASSIAHDPETQYF.

The genes are TRBV5-1 and TRBJ2-3; D unresolved. This CDR3 is 15 amino acids long. The germline V gene encodes CDR1 SGHRS and CDR2 YFSETQ. With 4 bases removed from V and 0 bases from J, the gap between germline ends came to 12 bases. The CDR3, as DNA: TGCGCCAGCAGCCGGGCGAAAGGGAGCACAGATACGCAGTATTTT. Its protein product is CASSRAKGSTDTQYF.

The V gene is TRBV13, the J gene TRBJ1-2, with D possibly being TRBD1 (5 bases). Germline values: CDR1 PRHDT, CDR2 FYEKMQ (reference sequence). The CDR3 loop spans 13 amino acids. Trimming removed 5 bases from V and 2 bases from J, with 9 bases in between. CDR3 sequence (DNA): TGTGCCAGCAGCCCCGCAGGGAACTATGGCTACACCTTC. The encoded protein is CASSPAGNYGYTF.

This chain links TRBV11-2 with TRBJ2-3, with D uncertain. This CDR3 has 17 residues. Trimming cost V 4 bases and J 4 bases, with 21 bases left between them. The V gene's germline CDR1 is SGHAT and CDR2 FQNNGV. This chain's CDR3 is CASSSPRSYSAADTQYF. The CDR3 nucleotides are TGTGCCAGCAGCTCCCCAAGGTCCTACTCAGCAGCAGATACGCAGTATTTT.

The chain links TRBV30 to TRBJ1-1, with D uncertain. Germline lookup yields CDR1 GTSNPN and CDR2 SVGIG (reference sequence). CDR3 length: 13 residues. The V and J ends lost 3 bases and 1 base respectively, with 9 bases between them. The CDR3 sequence is CAWSGLPNTEAFF. CDR3 sequence (DNA): TGTGCCTGGAGCGGGCTCCCGAACACTGAAGCTTTCTTT.